These T cell receptor beta chains were read from a single sample in a study of T-cell reconstitution after alpha-beta-depleted transplantation in children. A single record per CDR3 protein comes from TCRdb applying MiXCR to the PCR reads. The sample holds 700,000 to 950,000 distinct CDR3 sequences, approximately 15% seen once. Sequencing was performed on PBMCs, mostly from graft donor cells, taken 360 days after TCRalphabeta/CD19-depleted stem cell transplant. All receptors derive from a male patient younger than 18 who had a stem cell transplant for acute lymphoblastic leukemia, so the T cells may come from the graft donor. The CDR3 runs from the conserved cysteine through the conserved F or W.

cdr3_length: 14
v_call: TRBV19
j_call: TRBJ2-1
cdr3_aa: CASSIIGAGAEQFF

cdr3_length: 13
v_call: TRBV9
j_call: TRBJ2-5
cdr3_aa: CASSPWLWETQYF

cdr3_length: 14
v_call: TRBV20-1
j_call: TRBJ2-1
cdr3_aa: CSADGTSGYNEQFF

cdr3_length: 16
v_call: TRBV7-9
j_call: TRBJ2-7
cdr3_aa: CASSPGQGTRTYEQYF

cdr3_length: 14
v_call: TRBV30
j_call: TRBJ2-3
cdr3_aa: CAWRSGGGTDTQYF

cdr3_length: 13
v_call: TRBV5-8
j_call: TRBJ2-5
cdr3_aa: CASRVTQGGTQYF

cdr3_length: 13
v_call: TRBV7-9
j_call: TRBJ1-4
cdr3_aa: CASSFFGGEKLFF

cdr3_length: 16
v_call: TRBV10-3
j_call: TRBJ1-3
cdr3_aa: CAISELFMVSGNTIYF

cdr3_length: 16
v_call: TRBV27
j_call: TRBJ2-1
cdr3_aa: CASSLLPGGLENEQFF

cdr3_length: 15
v_call: TRBV20-1
j_call: TRBJ2-1
cdr3_aa: CSARRSGRATDEQFF

cdr3_length: 20
v_call: TRBV11-1
j_call: TRBJ2-7
cdr3_aa: CASSPHLGGRAESSSYEQYF

cdr3_length: 16
v_call: TRBV5-1
j_call: TRBJ1-4
cdr3_aa: CASSHTGGTTNEKLFF

cdr3_length: 14
v_call: TRBV20-1
j_call: TRBJ2-2
cdr3_aa: CSASVAANTGELFF

cdr3_length: 12
v_call: TRBV12-3/TRBV12-4
j_call: TRBJ2-7
cdr3_aa: CASSKPPYEQYF

cdr3_length: 13
v_call: TRBV20-1
j_call: TRBJ2-7
cdr3_aa: CSAVSGRGYEQYF

cdr3_length: 15
v_call: TRBV7-3
j_call: TRBJ2-3
cdr3_aa: CASSMQGTSTDTQYF

cdr3_length: 13
v_call: TRBV12-3/TRBV12-4
j_call: TRBJ2-1
cdr3_aa: CASKIAPYNEQFF

cdr3_length: 16
v_call: TRBV29-1
j_call: TRBJ1-1
cdr3_aa: CSVEDGVWRMNTEAFF

cdr3_length: 14
v_call: TRBV7-6
j_call: TRBJ2-7
cdr3_aa: CASSGAGTNYEQYF

cdr3_length: 13
v_call: TRBV7-2
j_call: TRBJ2-3
cdr3_aa: CASSLTVGDTQYF

cdr3_length: 15
v_call: TRBV5-1
j_call: TRBJ2-1
cdr3_aa: CASSPLGLGYNEQFF

cdr3_length: 13
v_call: TRBV20-1
j_call: TRBJ1-1
cdr3_aa: CSATPSPNTEAFF

cdr3_length: 19
v_call: TRBV11-2
j_call: TRBJ2-4
cdr3_aa: CASSLVGTPGSVAKNIQYF

cdr3_length: 14
v_call: TRBV27
j_call: TRBJ2-7
cdr3_aa: CASSFEDNPYEQYF

cdr3_length: 14
v_call: TRBV29-1
j_call: TRBJ2-7
cdr3_aa: CSVEGSGQGYEQYF